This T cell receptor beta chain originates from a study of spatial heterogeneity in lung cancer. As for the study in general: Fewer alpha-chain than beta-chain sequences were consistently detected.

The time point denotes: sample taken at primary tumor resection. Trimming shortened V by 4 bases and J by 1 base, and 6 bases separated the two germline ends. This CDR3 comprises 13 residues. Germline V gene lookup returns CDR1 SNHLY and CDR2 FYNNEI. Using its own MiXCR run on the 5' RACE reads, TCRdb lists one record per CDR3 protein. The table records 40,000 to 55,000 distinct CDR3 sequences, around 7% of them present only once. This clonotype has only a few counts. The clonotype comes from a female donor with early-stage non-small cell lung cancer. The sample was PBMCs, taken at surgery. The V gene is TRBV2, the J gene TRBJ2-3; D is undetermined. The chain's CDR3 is CASSGIGTDTQYF. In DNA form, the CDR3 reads TGTGCCAGCAGTGGTATCGGCACAGATACGCAGTATTTT.